The 25 T cell receptor beta chains in this list originate from one sample, sequenced in a study of blood T cell repertoires in COVID-19. TCRdb's table, derived via immunoSEQ multiplex PCR, lists solely in-frame clones and lacks some. The sample contains hundreds of thousands of clones, approximately 80% of which appear only once. The sequenced material came from PBMCs or T cells enriched from blood (not recorded which). The receptors come from a woman aged 35 to 49 with acute COVID-19.

The chain couples TRBV2 to TRBJ1-2, with D perhaps TRBD1 (6 bases). CDR1 is SNHLY and CDR2 is FYNNEI in the germline V gene. The CDR3 is 14 amino acids. The V and J ends lost 5 bases and 2 bases respectively, with 12 bases between them. This CDR3 reads CASSPTDRNYGYTF. The CDR3 DNA reads as TGTGCCAGCAGTCCCACCGACAGGAACTATGGCTACACCTTC. The full variable domain, completed using reference TRBV2 and TRBJ1-2, is EPEVTQTPSHQVTQMGQEVILRCVPISNHLYFYWYRQILGQKVEFLVSFYNNEISEKSEIFDDQFSVERPDGSNFTLKIRSTKLEDSAMYFCASSPTDRNYGYTFGSGTRLTVV.

The genes are TRBV11-3 and TRBJ2-3; 9 bases are a match to TRBD1. This CDR3 has 16 residues. In germline, CDR1 is SGHNT, CDR2 YENEEA. V trimming: 1 base; J trimming: 6 bases; junction bases outside the gene matches: 8. In DNA, the CDR3 is TGTGCCAGCAGCTTAGGGGACAGGGTCCGTGTGGATACGCAGTATTTT. It yields the protein CASSLGDRVRVDTQYF.

The V gene is TRBV14, the J gene TRBJ2-1; 7 bases agree with TRBD2. This CDR3 spans 16 amino acids. V shed 8 bases and J 0 bases; nucleotides not matched to a gene: 10. CDR1 is SGHDN and CDR2 is FVKESK in the germline V gene. The CDR3 DNA is TGTGCCAGCTCACCCCACGGGAGGACCTCCTACAATGAGCAGTTCTTC. Translating it yields CASSPHGRTSYNEQFF. The full variable domain, rest sourced from reference TRBV14 and TRBJ2-1, is EAGVTQFPSHSVIEKGQTVTLRCDPISGHDNLYWYRRVMGKEIKFLLHFVKESKQDESGMPNNRFLAERTGGTYSTLKVQPAELEDSGVYFCASSPHGRTSYNEQFFGPGTRLTVL.

This clone was detected many times. The gene calls are TRBV29-1 and TRBJ2-2; 12 nucleotides align to TRBD2. V shed 3 bases and J 4 bases; nucleotides not matched to a gene: 12. Germline assignment: CDR1 SQVTM and CDR2 ANQGSEA. The CDR3 runs 18 residues. For the CDR3, the DNA is TGCAGCGTTGAGGCTCGGCTAGCGGGAGGGCCGGCCACCGGGGAGCTGTTTTTT. Its translation is CSVEARLAGGPATGELFF.

V and J are TRBV20-1 and TRBJ2-7; maybe TRBD1 (5 bases). Germline CDR1 and CDR2: DFQATT and SNEGSKA (reference sequence). Trimming pared 4 bases from V and 2 bases from J, leaving 9 bases between. CDR3 size: 12 residues. CDR3 nucleotides: TGCAGTGCTACTGACAGTACCTACGAGCAGTACTTC. Its protein is CSATDSTYEQYF.

In DNA, the CDR3 is TGTGCCAGCAGCCCACGAAGGGGACTAGCGGGAGTCGGGACAGATACGCAGTATTTT. This codes for CASSPRRGLAGVGTDTQYF. This sequence joins TRBV11-3 and TRBJ2-3; 14 bases line up with TRBD2. The trim removed 5 bases at V and 3 bases at J, leaving 13 bases unmatched. This CDR3 contains 19 residues. Germline CDR1 and CDR2: SGHNT and YENEEA. Full variable domain (outside the CDR3, taken from reference TRBV11-3 and TRBJ2-3): EAGVVQSPRYKIIEKKQPVAFWCNPISGHNTLYWYLQNLGQGPELLIRYENEEAVDDSQLPKDRFSAERLKGVDSTLKIQPAELGDSAVYLCASSPRRGLAGVGTDTQYFGPGTRLTVL.

This rearrangement joins TRBV4-2 to TRBJ1-4; TRBD1 agrees at 7 bases. The CDR3 sequence is 13 residues long. Looked up from germline, CDR1 is LGHNA and CDR2 is YNFKEQ. The V segment lost 4 bases and the J segment 5 bases; nucleotides outside the gene matches: 1. CDR3 region: CASSPQGNEKLFF. The CDR3, as DNA: TGTGCCAGCAGCCCACAGGGGAATGAAAAACTGTTTTTT.

The CDR3 bases are TGTGCCAGCAGTTACCCCGGGAGCTCCTACAATGAGCAGTTCTTC. This translates into CASSYPGSSYNEQFF. The chain uses TRBV27 and TRBJ2-1, with D perhaps TRBD2 (6 bases). CDR1 and CDR2 from the germline V gene are MNHEY and SMNVEV (reference sequence). Trimming left V 4 bases short and J 0 bases short, with 10 bases between. The CDR3 length is 15 residues.

The CDR3: CASSTGYETEAFF. The CDR3 DNA reads TGTGCCAGCTCCACAGGGTATGAGACTGAAGCTTTCTTT. This rearrangement joins TRBV27 to TRBJ1-1; a weak D match, TRBD1 (6 bases). V was cut by 8 bases and J by 5 bases, with 15 bases left in between. The CDR3 contains 13 residues. Per germline, CDR1 MNHEY and CDR2 SMNVEV (reference sequence).

V usage is TRBV2 and J usage is TRBJ2-7; 11 nucleotides match TRBD1. The CDR3 contains 14 residues. With V trimmed by 7 bases and J by 2 bases, 4 bases remained unmatched. Germline loops: CDR1 SNHLY, CDR2 FYNNEI. In DNA form, the CDR3 reads TGTGCCAGCACTGGGGGACAGGGGGCCTACGAGCAGTACTTC. This gives the protein CASTGGQGAYEQYF.

The chain recombines TRBV5-1 with TRBJ2-3; 7 bases agree with TRBD1. CDR3 length: 13 amino acids. Trimming cost V 4 bases and J 4 bases; bases outside gene matches: 3. The germline V gene has CDR1 SGHRS and CDR2 YFSETQ. Here the CDR3 reads CASSDRVSDTQYF. Written as DNA, the CDR3 is TGCGCCAGCAGCGACAGGGTGTCAGATACGCAGTATTTT.

There are a few counts of this clone. Additional DNA sequences in this sample encode the identical CDR3. The chain combines TRBV19 with TRBJ1-5; 8 nucleotides line up with TRBD1. In germline, CDR1 is LNHDA, CDR2 SQIVND (reference sequence). V shed 5 bases, J shed 2 bases, and the junction held 2 bases outside the gene matches. The CDR3 contains 14 residues. The CDR3: CASSSTGGNQPQHF. The DNA of the CDR3 is TGTGCCAGTAGTTCGACAGGGGGCAATCAGCCCCAGCATTTT.

This clone was recorded once. This chain joins TRBV29-1 and TRBJ1-1; 9 bases are a match to TRBD1. The CDR3 is made up of 13 amino acids. The V gene's germline CDR1 is SQVTM and CDR2 ANQGSEA. V shed 6 bases, J shed 3 bases, and the junction held 5 bases outside the gene matches. The CDR3 protein is CSVRDRADTEAFF. As DNA, the CDR3 is TGCAGCGTGAGGGACAGGGCGGACACTGAAGCTTTCTTT. The full variable domain, rest sourced from reference TRBV29-1 and TRBJ1-1, is SAVISQKPSRDICQRGTSLTIQCQVDSQVTMMFWYRQQPGQSLTLIATANQGSEATYESGFVIDKFPISRPNLTFSTLTVSNMSPEDSSIYLCSVRDRADTEAFFGQGTRLTVV.

CDR3 protein: CAISEREGGGYGYTF. The CDR3 DNA reads TGTGCCATCAGTGAACGGGAAGGGGGTGGCTATGGCTACACCTTC. This sequence joins TRBV10-3 and TRBJ1-2, with D possibly matching TRBD1 (6 bases). The V gene lost 3 bases and the J gene lost 4 bases, with 15 bases spanning the gap. CDR1 is ENHRY, CDR2 SYGVKD, per germline. The CDR3 has 15 residues.

CDR3 DNA: TGTGCCAGTAGTATCGGAAGCGGGCGACGAGAGACCCAGTACTTC. Protein: CASSIGSGRRETQYF. The V call is TRBV19, the J call TRBJ2-5; possibly TRBD2 for D (6 bases). Germline V CDR1 and CDR2: LNHDA, SQIVND (reference sequence). Between the trimmed V and J ends, which lost 3 bases and 4 bases, there was a span of 15 bases. The CDR3 sequence is 15 residues long.

The chain recombines TRBV5-1 with TRBJ2-1; 10 bases align to TRBD1. This CDR3 is built from 15 residues. Germline lookup yields CDR1 SGHRS and CDR2 YFSETQ. The ends lost 3 bases at V and 6 bases at J; junction bases unmatched: 6. The CDR3 DNA follows: TGCGCCAGCAGCTACCTGGGACAGGGGTTCAATGAGCAGTTCTTC. Its translation is CASSYLGQGFNEQFF.

V and J are TRBV12-3 or TRBV12-4 and TRBJ1-5; D uncertain. CDR3 length: 12 residues. With 2 bases removed from V and 6 bases from J, the gap between germline ends came to 5 bases. CDR3 nucleotide sequence: TGTGCCAGCAGTTTATCTACTCAGCCCCAGCATTTT. Amino acids: CASSLSTQPQHF.

The gene calls are TRBV21-1 and TRBJ2-1; the DNA was not used to check the table's D call, TRBD2. TRBV21-1 is a documented pseudogene. The CDR3 runs 17 residues. CDR3 residues: CASPLGGRAGSYNEQFF. The CDR3 DNA follows: TGTGCCAGCCCCCTGGGGGGGAGGGCGGGTTCCTACAATGAGCAGTTCTTC.

The V and J genes are TRBV4-2 and TRBJ1-1, with 12 bases matching TRBD1. Germline trimming cut 3 bases from V and 4 bases from J; bases unmatched to any gene: 3. This CDR3 region has 15 residues. Looked up from germline, CDR1 is LGHNA and CDR2 is YNFKEQ. The DNA of the CDR3 is TGTGCCAGCAGCCAGGGACAGGGGGCAATCACTGAAGCTTTCTTT. Its protein is CASSQGQGAITEAFF.

The chain uses TRBV24-1 and TRBJ1-2; D is unclear. Germline lookup yields CDR1 KGHDR and CDR2 SFDVKD. The CDR3 totals 12 residues. Trimming pared 4 bases from V and 1 base from J, leaving 3 bases between. CDR3 sequence: CATSDLNYGYTF. The CDR3 DNA reads as TGTGCCACCAGTGACCTTAACTATGGCTACACCTTC.

The table lists this clone with a count of one. J is TRBJ2-3 and V is TRBV18, with 7 nucleotides matching TRBD1. The J segment lost 5 bases and the V segment lost 1 base, leaving 6 bases of the junction unmatched. CDR3 length: 15 residues. Germline CDR1 KGHSH, CDR2 LQKENI. The CDR3 protein is CASSPQQGVEDTQYF. CDR3 DNA: TGTGCCAGCTCACCACAGCAGGGGGTGGAAGATACGCAGTATTTT.

The chain carries TRBV19 and TRBJ1-5; D is ambiguous. This CDR3 has 13 amino acids. The germline V gene encodes CDR1 LNHDA and CDR2 SQIVND (reference sequence). V gave up 1 base and J gave up 2 bases, with 3 bases separating them. As DNA, the CDR3 is TGTGCCAGTAGTATAGGGCGCAATCAGCCCCAGCATTTT. Translating gives CASSIGRNQPQHF. The full variable domain, completed using reference TRBV19 and TRBJ1-5, is DGGITQSPKYLFRKEGQNVTLSCEQNLNHDAMYWYRQDPGQGLRLIYYSQIVNDFQKGDIAEGYSVSREKKESFPLTVTSAQKNPTAFYLCASSIGRNQPQHFGDGTRLSIL.

The chain has TRBV3-1 (or the pseudogene TRBV3-2) and TRBJ1-5; 8 bases match TRBD1. The CDR3 is made up of 15 amino acids. Germline trimming cut 0 bases from V and 6 bases from J; bases unmatched to any gene: 4. Germline CDR1 and CDR2: LGHDT and YNNKEL (reference sequence). The CDR3 DNA follows: TGTGCCAGCAGCCAAGATACAGGGGGTCTTCAGCCCCAGCATTTT. Encoded protein: CASSQDTGGLQPQHF.

V usage is TRBV5-8 and J usage is TRBJ1-1; D is perhaps TRBD1 (5 bases). CDR1 and CDR2 (germline): SGHTS, YDEGEE. V lost 1 base and J lost 1, with 8 bases in between. This CDR3 region has 14 residues. The CDR3 region is CASSLLGRNTEAFF. The DNA of the CDR3 is TGTGCCAGCAGCTTGCTGGGGCGGAACACTGAAGCTTTCTTT.

This chain connects TRBV7-9 to TRBJ2-1; weak D call: TRBD1 (6 bases). The CDR3 runs to 16 residues. In germline, CDR1 is SEHNR, CDR2 FQNEAQ (reference sequence). V lost 0 bases, J lost 4 bases, and 13 bases lay in between. Here the CDR3 DNA reads TGTGCCAGCAGCTTAGCGCGCGCTAGGGGGTACAATGAGCAGTTCTTC. Translation: CASSLARARGYNEQFF.